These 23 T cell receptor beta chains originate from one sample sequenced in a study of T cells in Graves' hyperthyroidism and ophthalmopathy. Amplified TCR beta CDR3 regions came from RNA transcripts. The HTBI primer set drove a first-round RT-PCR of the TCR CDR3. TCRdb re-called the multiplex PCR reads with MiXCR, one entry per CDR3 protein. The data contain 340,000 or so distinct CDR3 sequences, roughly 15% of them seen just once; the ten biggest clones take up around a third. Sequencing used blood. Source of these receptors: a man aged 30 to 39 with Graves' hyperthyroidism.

This CDR3 is CATSSPGAYEQYF. The CDR3 DNA reads as TGTGCCACCAGCAGCCCAGGGGCCTACGAGCAGTACTTC. The chain links TRBV15 to TRBJ2-7, with TRBD1 as a possible D gene (6 bases). Between the trimmed V and J ends, which lost 3 bases and 2 bases, there was a span of 8 bases. Per germline, CDR1 LNHNV and CDR2 YYDKDF (reference sequence). This CDR3 contains 13 residues.

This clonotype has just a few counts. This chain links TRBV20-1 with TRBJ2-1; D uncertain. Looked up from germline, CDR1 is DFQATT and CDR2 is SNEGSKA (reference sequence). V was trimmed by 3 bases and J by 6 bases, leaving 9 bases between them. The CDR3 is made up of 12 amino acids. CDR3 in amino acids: CSASPPPNEQFF. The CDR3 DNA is TGCAGTGCTAGCCCCCCCCCCAATGAGCAGTTCTTC.

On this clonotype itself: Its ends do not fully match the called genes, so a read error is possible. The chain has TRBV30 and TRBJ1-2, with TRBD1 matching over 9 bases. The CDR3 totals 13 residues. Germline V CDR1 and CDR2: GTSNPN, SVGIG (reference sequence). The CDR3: CAWSFGTGYDYTF. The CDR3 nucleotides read TGTGCCTGGAGTTTCGGGACAGGGTATGACTACACCTTC.

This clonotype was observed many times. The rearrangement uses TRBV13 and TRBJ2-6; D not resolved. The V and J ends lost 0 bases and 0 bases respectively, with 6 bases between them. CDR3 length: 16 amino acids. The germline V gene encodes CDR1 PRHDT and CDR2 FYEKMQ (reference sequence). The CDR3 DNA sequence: TGTGCCAGCAGCTTAGGCCCGGTCTCTGGGGCCAACGTCCTGACTTTC. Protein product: CASSLGPVSGANVLTF.

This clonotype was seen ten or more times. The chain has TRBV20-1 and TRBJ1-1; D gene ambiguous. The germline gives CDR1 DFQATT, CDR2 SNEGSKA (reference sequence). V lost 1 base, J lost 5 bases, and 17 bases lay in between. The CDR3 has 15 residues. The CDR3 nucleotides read TGCAGTGCTAGAGGGTTTGCGGAGCGGATGACTGAAGCTTTCTTT. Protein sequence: CSARGFAERMTEAFF.

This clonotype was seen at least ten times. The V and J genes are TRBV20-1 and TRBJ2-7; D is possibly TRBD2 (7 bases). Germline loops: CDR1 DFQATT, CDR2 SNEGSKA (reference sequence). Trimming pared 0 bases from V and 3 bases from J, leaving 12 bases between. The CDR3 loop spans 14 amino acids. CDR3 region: CSARDRRGGYEQYF. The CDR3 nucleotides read TGCAGTGCTAGAGATCGAAGGGGGGGCTACGAGCAGTACTTC.

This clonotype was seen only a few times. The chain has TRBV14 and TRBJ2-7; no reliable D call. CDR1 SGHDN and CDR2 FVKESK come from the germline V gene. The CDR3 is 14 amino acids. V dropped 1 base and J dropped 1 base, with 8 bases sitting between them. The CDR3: CASSQGDGSYEQYF. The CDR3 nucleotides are TGTGCCAGCAGCCAAGGAGACGGATCCTACGAGCAGTACTTC.

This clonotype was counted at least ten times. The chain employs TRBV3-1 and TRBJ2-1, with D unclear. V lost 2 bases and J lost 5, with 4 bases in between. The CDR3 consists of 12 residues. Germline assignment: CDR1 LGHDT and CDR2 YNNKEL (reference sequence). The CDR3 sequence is CASSQLDNEQFF. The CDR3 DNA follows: TGTGCCAGCAGCCAATTGGACAATGAGCAGTTCTTC.

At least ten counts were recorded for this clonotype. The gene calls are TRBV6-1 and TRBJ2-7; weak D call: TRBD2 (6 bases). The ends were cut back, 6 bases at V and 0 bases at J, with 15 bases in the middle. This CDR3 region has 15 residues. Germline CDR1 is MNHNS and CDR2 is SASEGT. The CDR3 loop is CASRPFHGSSYEQYF. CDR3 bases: TGTGCCAGCAGACCATTTCACGGGAGCTCCTACGAGCAGTACTTC.

DNA of the CDR3: TGTGCCAGTAGTAATATACAGGGGGGAAACACTGAAGCTTTCTTT. Protein product: CASSNIQGGNTEAFF. This chain links TRBV19 with TRBJ1-1; TRBD1 aligns across 8 bases. The CDR3 is 15 amino acids. Unmatched junction bases numbered 6, after V lost 4 bases and J lost 2 bases. The germline V gene encodes CDR1 LNHDA and CDR2 SQIVND (reference sequence).

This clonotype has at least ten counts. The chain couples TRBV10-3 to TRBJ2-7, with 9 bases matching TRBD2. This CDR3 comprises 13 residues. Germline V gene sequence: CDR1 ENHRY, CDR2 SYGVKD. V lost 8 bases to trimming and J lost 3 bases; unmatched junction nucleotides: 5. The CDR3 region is CAILGSGGYEQYF. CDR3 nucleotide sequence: TGTGCCATCCTCGGTAGCGGGGGCTACGAGCAGTACTTC.

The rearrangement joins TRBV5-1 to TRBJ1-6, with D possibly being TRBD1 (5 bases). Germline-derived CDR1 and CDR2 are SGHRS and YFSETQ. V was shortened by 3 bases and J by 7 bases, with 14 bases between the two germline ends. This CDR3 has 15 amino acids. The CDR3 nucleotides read TGCGCCAGCAGCTGGGGCAGCGAGATGAATTCACCCCTCCACTTT. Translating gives CASSWGSEMNSPLHF.

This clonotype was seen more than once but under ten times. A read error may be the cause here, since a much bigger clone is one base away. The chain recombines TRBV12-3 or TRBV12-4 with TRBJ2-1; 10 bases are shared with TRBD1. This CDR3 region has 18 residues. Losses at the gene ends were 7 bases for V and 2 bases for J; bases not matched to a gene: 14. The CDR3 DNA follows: TGTGCCAGCACCTTCGGGCTGGGACAGGGGTCTGCCTACAATGAGCAGTTCTTC. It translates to CASTFGLGQGSAYNEQFF.

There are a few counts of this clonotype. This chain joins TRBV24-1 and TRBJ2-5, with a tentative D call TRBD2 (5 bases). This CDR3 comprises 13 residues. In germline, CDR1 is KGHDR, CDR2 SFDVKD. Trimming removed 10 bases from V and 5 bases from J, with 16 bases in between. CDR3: CATAVGWEETQYF. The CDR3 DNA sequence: TGTGCCACTGCGGTTGGCTGGGAGGAGACCCAGTACTTC.

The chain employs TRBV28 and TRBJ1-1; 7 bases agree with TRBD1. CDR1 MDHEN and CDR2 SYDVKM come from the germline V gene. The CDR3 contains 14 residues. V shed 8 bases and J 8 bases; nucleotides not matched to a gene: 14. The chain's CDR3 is CASASSGTATEAFF. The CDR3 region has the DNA TGTGCCAGCGCGAGCTCCGGGACAGCTACAGAAGCTTTCTTT.

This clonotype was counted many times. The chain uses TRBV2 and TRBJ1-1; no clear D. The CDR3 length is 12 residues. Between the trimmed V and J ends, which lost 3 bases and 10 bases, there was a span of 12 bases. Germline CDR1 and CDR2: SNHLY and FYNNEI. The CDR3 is CASSEIARPAFF. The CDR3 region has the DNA TGTGCCAGCAGTGAGATAGCACGGCCAGCTTTCTTT.

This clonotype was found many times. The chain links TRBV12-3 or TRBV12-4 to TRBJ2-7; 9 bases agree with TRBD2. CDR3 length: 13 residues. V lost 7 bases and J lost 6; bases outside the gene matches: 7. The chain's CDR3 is CASTAGGKVEQYF. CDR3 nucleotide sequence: TGTGCCAGCACGGCGGGGGGGAAGGTCGAGCAGTACTTC.

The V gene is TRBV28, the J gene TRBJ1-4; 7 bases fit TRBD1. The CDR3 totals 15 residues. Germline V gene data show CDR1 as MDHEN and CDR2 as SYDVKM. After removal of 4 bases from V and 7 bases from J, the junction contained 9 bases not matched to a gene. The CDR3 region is CASSYETGDVEKLFF. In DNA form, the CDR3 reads TGTGCCAGCAGTTACGAAACAGGGGACGTTGAAAAACTGTTTTTT.

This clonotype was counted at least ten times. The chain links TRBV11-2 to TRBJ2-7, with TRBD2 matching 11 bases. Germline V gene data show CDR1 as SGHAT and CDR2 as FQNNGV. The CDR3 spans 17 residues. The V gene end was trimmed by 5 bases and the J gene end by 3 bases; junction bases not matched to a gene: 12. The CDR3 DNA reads TGTGCCAGCAGCCCCCACGCTAGCGGGAGGACTCTCTACGAGCAGTACTTC. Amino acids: CASSPHASGRTLYEQYF.

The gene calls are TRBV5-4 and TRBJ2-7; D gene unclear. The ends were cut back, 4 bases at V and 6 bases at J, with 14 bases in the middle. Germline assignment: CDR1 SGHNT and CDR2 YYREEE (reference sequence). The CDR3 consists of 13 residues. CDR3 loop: CASSLDWGIEQYF. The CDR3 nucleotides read TGTGCCAGCAGCCTCGACTGGGGAATCGAGCAGTACTTC.

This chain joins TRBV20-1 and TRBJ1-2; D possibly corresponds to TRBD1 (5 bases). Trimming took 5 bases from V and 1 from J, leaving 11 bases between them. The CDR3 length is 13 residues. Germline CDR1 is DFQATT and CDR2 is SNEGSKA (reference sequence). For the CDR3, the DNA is TGCAGTGCTTCTGGGGGTAATAACTATGGCTACACCTTC. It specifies CSASGGNNYGYTF.

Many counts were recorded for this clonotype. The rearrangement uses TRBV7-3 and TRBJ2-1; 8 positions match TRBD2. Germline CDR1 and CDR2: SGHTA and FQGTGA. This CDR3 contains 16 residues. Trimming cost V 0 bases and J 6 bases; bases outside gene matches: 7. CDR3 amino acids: CASSLTGTSGSNEQFF. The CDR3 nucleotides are TGTGCCAGCAGCTTAACAGGTACTAGCGGAAGCAATGAGCAGTTCTTC. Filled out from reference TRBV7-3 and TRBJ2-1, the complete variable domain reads GAGVSQTPSNKVTEKGKYVELRCDPISGHTALYWYRQSLGQGPEFLIYFQGTGAADDSGLPNDRFFAVRPEGSVSTLKIQRTERGDSAVYLCASSLTGTSGSNEQFFGPGTRLTVL.

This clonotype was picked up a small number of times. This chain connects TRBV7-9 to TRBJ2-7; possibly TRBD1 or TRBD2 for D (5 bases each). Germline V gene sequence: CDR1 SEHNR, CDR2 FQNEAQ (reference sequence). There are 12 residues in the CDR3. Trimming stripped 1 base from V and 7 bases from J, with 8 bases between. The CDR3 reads CASSLGDGEQYF. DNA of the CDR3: TGTGCCAGCAGCTTAGGGGACGGAGAGCAGTACTTC.